The rows below give T cell receptor beta chains drawn from one sample of a study of T cell repertoires in cytomegalovirus infection. TCRdb reprocessed the reads via MiXCR and lists one record per CDR3 protein. This table holds 490,000 or so distinct CDR3 sequences, 10% to 12% found once. Material for sequencing was PBMCs. The origin of the receptors is a human donor in good health (CMV status not recorded). Some clones in this sample may be carry-over from other donors' samples. Each CDR3 is given with its conserved first and last residue. The D gene is left open where the match is weak. Size values are once, few and many counts, or a class for expanded clones, and some rows have none.

cdr3_length j_call v_call d_call clone_size cdr3_aa cdr3_nt
16 TRBJ1-1 TRBV4-1 TRBD1 - CASSQDRQGVNTEAFF TGTGCCAGCAGCCAAGATCGACAGGGGGTGAACACTGAAGCTTTCTTT
17 TRBJ1-1 TRBV4-2 - - CASSQDRTTLWNTEAFF TGTGCCAGCAGCCAAGATAGGACAACTCTGTGGAACACTGAAGCTTTCTTT
15 TRBJ2-2 TRBV13 TRBD1 many CASSVGTGDPGELFF TGTGCCAGCAGCGTAGGGACAGGGGATCCCGGGGAGCTGTTTTTT
17 TRBJ1-2 TRBV5-4 TRBD1 - CASSLAGTGLINYGYTF TGTGCCAGCAGCTTGGCCGGGACAGGGCTGATAAACTATGGCTACACCTTC
14 TRBJ2-3 TRBV10-2 - few CASWGAASTDTQYF TGCGCCAGTTGGGGAGCGGCTAGCACAGATACGCAGTATTTT
16 TRBJ1-2 TRBV5-4 - - CASSLAEIGRARVYTF TGTGCCAGCAGCTTGGCCGAAATCGGACGAGCCAGGGTCTACACCTTC
13 TRBJ2-1 TRBV7-9 - many CASSSLFGNEQFF TGTGCCAGCAGCTCCCTCTTTGGGAATGAGCAGTTCTTC
18 TRBJ2-1 TRBV12-5 TRBD2 - CASVFTRLAGGPRPEQFF TGTGCTAGTGTCTTCACCCGACTAGCGGGAGGGCCAAGGCCTGAGCAGTTCTTC
15 TRBJ2-3 TRBV11-2 - many CASSLAVSRTDTQYF TGTGCCAGCAGCTTAGCCGTAAGCCGCACAGATACGCAGTATTTT
15 TRBJ1-2 TRBV14 - many CASSRITRGLDGYTF TGTGCCAGCAGCCGCATAACACGGGGCTTGGATGGCTACACCTTC
12 TRBJ2-7 TRBV2 - - CASRQGWNEQYF TGTGCCAGCAGACAGGGATGGAACGAGCAGTACTTC
13 TRBJ1-2 TRBV7-6 TRBD1 - CASSLEQGSRCTF TGTGCCAGCAGCTTAGAACAGGGGAGTCGCTGCACCTTC
14 TRBJ1-4 TRBV27 - many CASGRAGSNEKLFF TGTGCCTCAGGCAGGGCAGGATCTAATGAAAAACTGTTTTTT
14 TRBJ1-2 TRBV6-5 - many CASSYGTGSYGYTF TGTGCCAGCAGTTACGGCACAGGGTCGTATGGCTACACCTTC
14 TRBJ2-1 TRBV10-3 TRBD2 many CAISDGTSSNEQFF TGTGCCATCAGTGATGGGACTAGCAGCAATGAGCAGTTCTTC
13 TRBJ2-1 TRBV25-1 - many CASSEFSVIEQFF TGTGCCAGCAGTGAATTTAGCGTTATTGAGCAGTTCTTC
13 TRBJ2-3 TRBV7-2 - many CASSNQAADTQYF TGTGCCAGCAGCAACCAGGCGGCAGATACGCAGTATTTT
19 TRBJ2-4 TRBV18 TRBD1 few CASSPSAAGTVRDKNIQYF TGTGCCAGCTCACCTTCGGCCGCCGGGACAGTAAGGGACAAAAACATTCAGTACTTC
13 TRBJ2-1 TRBV29-1 - few CSVGGREYNEQFF TGCAGCGTTGGGGGGAGAGAGTACAATGAGCAGTTCTTC
13 TRBJ1-3 TRBV29-1 - - CSVVGSDRNTIYF TGCAGCGTTGTAGGCAGCGACCGAAACACCATATATTTT
15 TRBJ1-3 TRBV14 - few CASSQGGLGRNTIYF TGTGCCAGCAGCCAAGGGGGTCTCGGAAGAAACACCATATATTTT
15 TRBJ2-3 TRBV28 TRBD1 few CASSFATGSTDTQYF TGTGCCAGCAGTTTTGCGACAGGGAGCACAGATACGCAGTATTTT
14 TRBJ1-3 TRBV29-1 - - CSVGTDYSGNTIYF TGCAGCGTCGGGACGGATTACTCTGGAAACACCATATATTTT